The 3 T cell receptor beta chains given below trace back to one sample, sequenced in a study of identical twins. One entry per CDR3 protein results from TCRdb running MiXCR on the 5' RACE reads. The data show under 900,000 distinct CDR3 sequences, around a sixth seen once. These records were also assigned to another study, of T cells expressing NK-cell markers.

Material: PBMCs. These receptors came from a woman under 30 in good health.

DNA of the CDR3: TGTGCCAGCAACTACGGCGGGAATGAGCAGTTCTTC. Translating it yields CASNYGGNEQFF. V gene TRBV25-1 combines with J gene TRBJ2-1; D might be TRBD2 (5 bases). Germline CDR1 and CDR2: MGHDK and SYGVNS. The V gene lost 7 bases and the J gene lost 7 bases, with 11 bases spanning the gap. This CDR3 contains 12 residues. Full variable domain (rest looked up from reference TRBV25-1 and TRBJ2-1): EADIYQTPRYLVIGTGKKITLECSQTMGHDKMYWYQQDPGMELHLIHYSYGVNSTEKGDLSSESTVSRIRTEHFPLTLESARPSHTSQYLCASNYGGNEQFFGPGTRLTVL.

The J gene is TRBJ1-4, the V gene TRBV10-3; tentatively, D is TRBD1 (5 bases). The germline CDR1 and CDR2 sequences are ENHRY and SYGVKD. V gave up 4 bases and J gave up 6 bases, with 15 bases separating them. The CDR3 runs to 15 residues. CDR3: CAISAAGTVDEKLFF. The CDR3 bases are TGTGCCATCAGTGCGGCCGGGACGGTTGATGAAAAACTGTTTTTT.

This clonotype was observed a few times. The chain has TRBV10-3 and TRBJ1-2; D unresolved. V was shortened by 11 bases and J by 8 bases, with 18 bases between the two germline ends. This CDR3 is 12 amino acids long. Germline V gives CDR1 ENHRY, CDR2 SYGVKD. The CDR3, as DNA: TGTGCCGCAAGCATGGAGTTCTCAGGCTACACCTTC. Its protein is CAASMEFSGYTF.